This T cell receptor beta chain was sequenced in a study of EBV T-cell therapy then PD-1 blockade in nasopharyngeal carcinoma (dated by TCRdb to the early 2020s). Regarding this clone: This clone's antigen is unknown. Nothing much larger sits one base from this clone, and base qualities are not available.

Genomic DNA was extracted from sorted cells using the Qiagen DNeasy Kit. Deep sequencing of the TCR beta chain was done on the immunoSEQ platform. As for the authors' bioinformatics: The immunoSEQ Analyzer software was used to analyze the repertoire data. TCRdb took this table from immuneACCESS and kept in-frame rearrangements with V and J called. Such tables lack part of the clones; where checked against another copy, unresolved V genes explain under half of the gap, and the rest is unexplained. V and J calls plus clone size are reproduced from that table; the DNA served to infer D and trimming. This sample gives tens of thousands of clones in total; around four fifths of them show up just once. The ten biggest clones cover 30% to 35% of the sample. V has 3 bases trimmed and J has 4 bases trimmed; junction bases matching no gene number 25. From the cysteine up to the phenylalanine, the CDR3 has a length of 21 residues. Left in the record is the CDR3 DNA by itself, 63 bases read in frame from the first base. Per the germline V gene (reference sequence), MNHEY is the CDR1 and SMNVEV is the CDR2.

The time point label on this specimen signifies: 266 days after commencement of treatment, after nivolumab therapy. The treatment or condition tag for this specimen amounts to: AdE1-LMPpoly-expanded autologous EBV-specific T-cell therapy followed by anti-PD-1 nivolumab. The sample here was CD8+ T cells from blood, taken around day 270 from a patient whose treatment included autologous EBV-specific T cells and nivolumab. The chain uses TRBV27 and TRBJ2-7; 9 bases in between match TRBD2. This TCR was sampled from a man aged 40-55 years with nasopharyngeal carcinoma. The CDR3 has the sequence CASSFDNPGTSRVRGSYEQYF. The DNA reads as follows: TGTGCCAGCAGTTTCGACAACCCCGGGACTAGCAGAGTACGTGGGTCTTACGAGCAGTACTTC.